This T cell receptor beta chain was sequenced during a study of cytomegalovirus exposure and HLA in healthy donors. General study results and limits: Later analysis reportedly placed an Asian-associated ancestry cluster below the roughly 700-donor mean in N-insertions. Follow-up analysis later connected one missense variant in DCLRE1C with trimming of TCR beta V- and J-genes. TCR beta V segments were, for the most part, productive about 90% or about 30% of the time in an earlier analysis.

All donors participated as healthy donors of bone marrow. The CDR3 is 15 residues long. CDR1 SGHNT and CDR2 YYREEE come from the germline V gene (reference sequence). Trimming pared 1 base from V and 2 bases from J, leaving 11 bases between. In the PCR, 60 Vbeta and 13 Jbeta primers were used. TCRdb keeps only in-frame clones here, not all; method: immunoSEQ multiplex PCR. The data show 180,000 or so clones, approximately 83% seen once. A remark on this clone: Its antigen is not known.

The sample taken for sequencing was PBMCs. J is TRBJ2-3 and V is TRBV5-4; a weak D match, TRBD2 (7 bases). The sequence was collected from a man younger than 30 in good health and CMV-seropositive. The CDR3 nucleotides read TGTGCCAGCAGCTTGCCGGGGGGCCTCACAGATACGCAGTATTTT. It yields the protein CASSLPGGLTDTQYF.